These 13 T cell receptor beta chains were all obtained from the same sample, sequenced in a study of blood T cell repertoires in COVID-19. The data were produced by immunoSEQ multiplex PCR, yet TCRdb's version contains in-frame clones alone and is incomplete. The sample carries 350,000 or so clones, about 91% recorded once. The sample taken for sequencing was peripheral blood. The receptors shown here come from a woman in her twenties or thirties with COVID-19, enrolled during active disease.

The CDR3 here is CASRHRGGEKLFF. The CDR3 region has the DNA TGTGCCAGCAGGCACCGGGGAGGAGAAAAACTGTTTTTT. V and J are TRBV28 and TRBJ1-4; D is uncertain. Germline CDR1 reads MDHEN; CDR2 reads SYDVKM. The CDR3 consists of 13 residues. The ends were cut back, 6 bases at V and 8 bases at J, with 13 bases in the middle.

The chain has TRBV7-2 and TRBJ1-4, with a tentative D call TRBD1 (6 bases). The length of the CDR3 is 13 residues. Germline V gene sequence: CDR1 SGHTA, CDR2 FQGNSA. With 5 bases removed from V and 15 bases from J, the gap between germline ends came to 19 bases. The CDR3 region has the DNA TGTGCCAGCAGCCTGGGGCCAGGGGTGGAATTGTTTTTT. Translated, it gives CASSLGPGVELFF.

Notes on this clone: Additional DNA sequences in this sample encode the identical CDR3. The gene calls are TRBV9 and TRBJ2-5; D is uncertain. V lost 0 bases and J 2 bases, leaving 8 bases between the germline ends. Germline-derived CDR1 and CDR2 are SGDLS and YYNGEE. This CDR3 is 14 amino acids long. The CDR3 DNA follows: TGTGCCAGCAGCGTAGAGGCGGCACAAGAGACCCAGTACTTC. Its protein product is CASSVEAAQETQYF. The full variable domain, with the rest looked up from reference TRBV9 and TRBJ2-5, is DSGVTQTPKHLITATGQRVTLRCSPRSGDLSVYWYQQSLDQGLQFLIQYYNGEERAKGNILERFSAQQFPDLHSELNLSSLELGDSALYFCASSVEAAQETQYFGPGTRLLVL.

The chain recombines TRBV4-1 with TRBJ1-2; D gene ambiguous. V gave up 1 base and J gave up 6 bases, with 12 bases separating them. Germline V CDR1 and CDR2: MGHRA, YSYEKL. CDR3 size: 14 residues. As DNA, the CDR3 is TGCGCCAGCAGCCAAGGCGCCCCTTTGGATGGCTACACCTTC. Its protein is CASSQGAPLDGYTF.

V is TRBV2 and J is TRBJ1-1; D possibly corresponds to TRBD1 (6 bases). Germline CDR1 reads SNHLY; CDR2 reads FYNNEI. Trimming stripped 7 bases from V and 10 bases from J, with 13 bases between. This CDR3 is 11 amino acids long. The CDR3 here is CASNIQGRAFF. Here the CDR3 DNA reads TGTGCCAGCAACATACAGGGTAGAGCTTTCTTT.

This clone appeared a single time. V is TRBV7-2 and J is TRBJ1-1; a weak D match, TRBD1 (5 bases). The CDR3 extends over 12 amino acids. Per the germline V gene, CDR1 is SGHTA and CDR2 is FQGNSA. V dropped 5 bases and J dropped 12 bases, with 16 bases sitting between them. CDR3 nucleotides: TGTGCCAGCAGCCTCACCGGACATTTAACTTTCTTT. Translated: CASSLTGHLTFF.

The chain links TRBV3-1 (or the pseudogene TRBV3-2) to TRBJ2-3; tentative D call: TRBD2 (6 bases). Trimming took 5 bases from V and 6 from J, leaving 21 bases between them. The CDR3 contains 16 residues. CDR1 is LGHDT and CDR2 is YNNKEL in the germline V gene (reference sequence). The CDR3 DNA reads as TGTGCCAGCAGCGGGATTGCGGAGGGCGCTTCGGATACGCAGTATTTT. Translating gives CASSGIAEGASDTQYF.

The chain carries TRBV12-5 and TRBJ1-2, with 7 nucleotides matching TRBD1. This CDR3 region has 14 residues. The germline V gene has CDR1 LGHNT and CDR2 FRNRAP. V trimming: 5 bases; J trimming: 4 bases; junction bases outside the gene matches: 7. CDR3 loop: CASGPTGPGYGYTF. The CDR3, as DNA: TGTGCTAGTGGTCCGACAGGGCCAGGCTATGGCTACACCTTC.

The chain recombines TRBV3-1 (or the pseudogene TRBV3-2) with TRBJ2-2, with TRBD1 identical over 8 bases. The ends lost 2 bases at V and 0 bases at J; junction bases unmatched: 17. Germline V lookup: CDR1 LGHDT, CDR2 YNNKEL (reference sequence). The CDR3 spans 21 residues. This CDR3 is CASSQTAQGVLINANTGELFF. CDR3 coding DNA: TGTGCCAGCAGCCAAACCGCACAGGGGGTCCTTATAAACGCGAACACCGGGGAGCTGTTTTTT.

This sequence joins TRBV7-2 and TRBJ1-6; D possibly corresponds to TRBD1 (5 bases). Germline V CDR1 and CDR2: SGHTA, FQGNSA. This CDR3 is 14 amino acids long. Trimming cost V 1 base and J 10 bases, with 11 bases left between them. CDR3 nucleotide sequence: TGTGCCAGCAGCTTAGACGGGGACTTATCACCCCTCCACTTT. It specifies CASSLDGDLSPLHF.

In this sample, this clone turned up a few times. The chain combines TRBV2 with TRBJ1-6; possibly TRBD1 for D (5 bases). The germline V gene has CDR1 SNHLY and CDR2 FYNNEI. CDR3 length: 13 amino acids. V was trimmed by 7 bases and J by 5 bases, leaving 9 bases between them. CDR3 nucleotide sequence: TGTGCCAGCAATCGGGGGAATAATTCACCCCTCCACTTT. It translates to CASNRGNNSPLHF.

The chain joins TRBV19 to TRBJ2-5; 13 bases align to TRBD2. The V gene's germline CDR1 is LNHDA and CDR2 SQIVND (reference sequence). The ends lost 9 bases at V and 5 bases at J; junction bases unmatched: 9. The length of the CDR3 is 15 residues. The CDR3 coding sequence is TGTGCCAGCTCGGGACTAGCGGGGAGCCGGGAGACCCAGTACTTC. Protein: CASSGLAGSRETQYF. Complete variable domain (other parts from reference TRBV19 and TRBJ2-5): DGGITQSPKYLFRKEGQNVTLSCEQNLNHDAMYWYRQDPGQGLRLIYYSQIVNDFQKGDIAEGYSVSREKKESFPLTVTSAQKNPTAFYLCASSGLAGSRETQYFGPGTRLLVL.

This rearrangement joins TRBV18 to TRBJ1-4, with D possibly being TRBD1 (5 bases). The CDR3 totals 17 residues. With 3 bases removed from V and 5 bases from J, the gap between germline ends came to 19 bases. Germline-derived CDR1 and CDR2 are KGHSH and LQKENI. As DNA, the CDR3 is TGTGCCAGCTCACCGGTACGCCAGGGAAGGAGAAATGAAAAACTGTTTTTT. As protein: CASSPVRQGRRNEKLFF.